The rows below give T cell receptor beta chains drawn from one sample of a study of blood T cell repertoires in COVID-19. Profiled with immunoSEQ multiplex PCR; TCRdb holds only in-frame clones, not every one. The top ten clones hold 5% to 5.5% of a sample with a few hundred thousand clones, roughly 80% of them seen once. The sample consisted of PBMCs or T cells enriched from blood (not recorded which). The source is a woman aged 45-59 years who had recovered from COVID-19. Each CDR3 is given with its conserved first and last residue. The D gene is left open where the match is weak. Clone size is not always given. Where it is, it says once, few, many or a class for expanded clones.

TRBJ2-3 TRBV5-4 TRBD1 - CASSRTGGGTDTQYF TGTGCCAGCAGCCGGACAGGTGGCGGCACAGATACGCAGTATTTT
TRBJ2-3 TRBV3-1/TRBV3-2 TRBD1 - CASSHAEDRSTDTQYF TGTGCCAGCAGCCACGCCGAGGACAGGAGTACAGATACGCAGTATTTT
TRBJ2-7 TRBV6-5 - once CASGRSGQSYNEQYF TGTGCCAGCGGAAGATCAGGACAGAGCTATAACGAGCAGTACTTC
TRBJ2-2 TRBV4-2 TRBD2 - CASSQRLAGEITGELFF TGTGCCAGCAGCCAGAGGCTAGCGGGGGAGATCACCGGGGAGCTGTTTTTT
TRBJ2-7 TRBV6-5 - - CASSRRARGFEQYF TGTGCCAGCAGCCGGCGGGCCAGGGGTTTCGAGCAGTACTTC
TRBJ1-5 TRBV18 - - CASSFGSLNQPQHF TGTGCCAGCTCGTTCGGGAGCCTGAATCAGCCCCAGCATTTT
TRBJ1-1 TRBV28 TRBD1 - CASSLGTGEAFF TGTGCCAGCAGTTTGGGGACAGGTGAAGCTTTCTTT
TRBJ2-1 TRBV9 TRBD1 once CASSVAILGQGQDEQFF TGTGCCAGCAGCGTAGCAATTTTAGGACAGGGCCAGGATGAGCAGTTCTTC
TRBJ2-7 TRBV9 TRBD1 once CASSVEGTGNWWEQYF TGTGCCAGCAGCGTAGAGGGGACAGGGAACTGGTGGGAGCAGTACTTC
TRBJ1-4 TRBV10-3 - - CAISEGGAGVEKLFF TGTGCCATCAGTGAAGGAGGAGCAGGGGTGGAAAAACTGTTTTTT
TRBJ1-2 TRBV15 - - CATSRDRDGYTF TGTGCCACCAGCAGAGACAGGGATGGCTACACCTTC
TRBJ1-2 TRBV2 TRBD1 - CATHYGQGGAGYTF TGTGCCACGCACTACGGGCAGGGGGGTGCTGGCTACACCTTC
TRBJ2-5 TRBV5-4 TRBD2 - CASSFEGLALKETQYF TGTGCCAGCAGCTTCGAGGGACTAGCGTTAAAAGAGACCCAGTACTTC
TRBJ2-1 TRBV27 - few CASSSTFYNEQFF TGTGCCAGCAGTTCGACTTTTTACAATGAGCAGTTCTTC
TRBJ1-2 TRBV12-5 - - CASGQAPHYGYTF TGTGCTAGTGGTCAGGCACCCCACTATGGCTACACCTTC
TRBJ2-3 TRBV7-8 TRBD2 few CASRSASAGGSDTQYF TGTGCCAGCAGGAGCGCATCAGCGGGAGGGTCAGATACGCAGTATTTT
TRBJ2-3 TRBV7-2 - - CASSLSYSLTDTQYF TGTGCCAGCAGCTTATCGTACAGCCTTACAGATACGCAGTATTTT